This entry concerns a single T cell receptor (beta chain). The antigen this receptor binds is unknown. The record has no base qualities; no much larger clone is one base away. This sample is part of a study of blood T cell repertoires in COVID-19 (dated by TCRdb to 2018 to 2020). Broadly, across the study: Collaborator samples came from the United States, Italy and Spain and covered acute and convalescent phases of COVID-19. A de-identified subject ID, COVID-19 status, age in years and sex were almost always included in the sample metadata. HLA class I and class II types, where available, came from metadata supplied by the sample provider rather than from assay-based typing. A freely available public database, intended as a resource for researchers studying the immune response to SARS-CoV-2, is where the repertoires were released. Samples came from the ongoing ImmuneRACE study (first 160 participants) plus 1,254 subjects from 6 global collaborators. The material from the prospective study consisted of cDNA or gDNA derived from T cells, B-cell-depleted T cells, or PBMCs. The dataset comprised deeply sampled blood TCRbeta repertoires from subjects exposed to, actively infected with, or recovered from COVID-19. What the authors observed across the whole study: The amount of clinical and demographic metadata varied by source and participant and was provided uncurated.

In the prospective study, participants were roughly 18 to 89 years old, resided in approximately 22 geographic areas of the United States, and were enrolled through a virtual design. Cohort assignment in the prospective study relied on participant-reported clinical history from a screening survey and a study questionnaire. ImmuneRACE Cohort 3 recovered participants were defined by two consecutive negative NP/OP PCR tests, healthcare professional clearance, or symptom resolution. In the prospective study, whole blood, serum and a nasopharyngeal or oropharyngeal swab were collected from each participant by mobile phlebotomists. Over a 2-month period, participants in the prospective study had the option of providing additional blood draws and questionnaires. Before DNA extraction, prospective study blood samples were shipped either frozen or at room temperature. The V end loses 7 bases and the J end loses 9 bases, and a stretch of 16 bases separates them. The CDR3 goes from the cysteine to the phenylalanine over 14 residues. CDR3 DNA only is kept here, 42 bases in frame from base 1. Per the germline V gene (reference sequence), LGHDT is the CDR1 and YNNKEL is the CDR2.

TCRbeta CDR3 regions were amplified from genomic DNA using the immunoSEQ Assay, a bias-controlled multiplex PCR. Concerning the study's data processing: The number of nucleated cells in each sample was estimated by amplification of reference gene primers within the assay. To quantify the absolute abundance of each unique TCRbeta CDR3 rearrangement, sequence reads were collapsed and filtered. For each sample, productive Simpson clonality was calculated as the square root of Simpson's diversity index over productive rearrangements. Held by TCRdb, this immuneACCESS table contains in-frame sequences only and omits some clones. Under half of the omission traces to an unresolved V gene where checked; the cause of the rest is unknown. That table supplies the V and J calls and clone size; D and trimming were determined from the DNA. Present in this sample are 150,000 to 200,000 clones, approximately 80% of which were seen just once. 11% of the sample comes from the top ten.

Sequenced sample: PBMCs or T cells enriched from blood (not recorded which). The sequence links TRBV3-1 (or the pseudogene TRBV3-2) to TRBJ1-6, with the D gene too uncertain to name. The receptor was derived from a man between 45 and 60 years old who had recovered from COVID-19. The DNA reads TGTGCCAGCACCCGATCCGATAATAGTTCACCCCTCCACTTT. It is translated as CASTRSDNSSPLHF.